This TCR beta chain is drawn from a study of blood T cell repertoires in COVID-19. Turning to the study itself: Samples representing acute and convalescent COVID-19 were sourced from the United States, Italy and Spain.

Sequencing used immunoSEQ multiplex PCR; TCRdb keeps in-frame clones, though not all of them. The table shows about 59,000 clones, with 80% occurring only once. The CDR3 runs 15 residues. The germline V gene encodes CDR1 SGHRS and CDR2 YFSETQ. V lost 5 bases and J 3 bases, leaving 17 bases between the germline ends. The origin of this receptor is a man in his fifties or sixties with acute or convalescent COVID-19. J is TRBJ1-1 and V is TRBV5-1; no firm D call. What was sequenced was peripheral blood. As DNA, the CDR3 is TGCGCCAGCAGTCCGGGGAGGGAAAAGGACACTGAAGCTTTCTTT. It translates to CASSPGREKDTEAFF.